This TCR beta chain was captured in a study of cytomegalovirus exposure and HLA in healthy donors. Germline-derived CDR1 and CDR2 are SEHNR and FQNEAQ (reference sequence). V was clipped by 5 bases and J by 3 bases, with 19 bases between them. The CDR3 extends over 16 amino acids. This PCR relied on a set of 60 Vbeta primers and 13 Jbeta primers. Method: immunoSEQ multiplex PCR; TCRdb's copy keeps in-frame clones and lacks some. The sample contains roughly 100,000 clones, about 80% of which appear only once. The sample holds a few counts of this clone. The gene calls are TRBV7-9 and TRBJ1-1; weak D call: TRBD1 (5 bases). The receptor was derived from a man aged 30 to 45 in good health and CMV-seropositive. The sample comprised PBMCs. CDR3 in DNA: TGTGCCAGCAGCCCTGGGGGGGACGGGTTGGACACTGAAGCTTTCTTT. It is translated as CASSPGGDGLDTEAFF.